This TCR beta chain appears in the sequencing data of a study of cytomegalovirus exposure and HLA in healthy donors. A remark on this clone: What it binds is not known.

The PCR used 60 Vbeta and 13 Jbeta primers. Clones were sequenced by immunoSEQ multiplex PCR, and TCRdb holds only the in-frame ones, with some missing. The sample consists of around 300,000 clones, around nine tenths of them appearing once. The V gene's germline CDR1 is SGHAT and CDR2 FQNNGV. Trimming took 3 bases from V and 4 from J, leaving 15 bases between them. This CDR3 is built from 15 residues. Study-wide points: V- and J-gene trimming of TCR beta was linked (in a later analysis) to a missense DCLRE1C variant.

The specimen was PBMCs. The clonotype originates from a woman between 18 and 30 years old in good health and CMV-seronegative. The chain is built from TRBV11-2 and TRBJ2-5, with D possibly TRBD1 on 5 matching bases. DNA for the CDR3: TGTGCCAGCAGCTTTGTTCTAGGGGTGGGAGAGACCCAGTACTTC. This codes for CASSFVLGVGETQYF.